The 30 T cell receptor beta chains given below trace back to one sample, sequenced in a study of beta chain features in type 1 diabetes. cDNA synthesis used the whole RNA isolate, giving expressed TCRB sequences. Assay used: immunoSEQ multiplex PCR; TCRdb lists only in-frame clones, some missing. The sample holds 250,000 to 300,000 clones, 8% seen once. The specimen sequenced was central memory CD4+ T cells from blood. These TCRs come from a woman younger than 35 in good health.

A few counts support this clone. V usage is TRBV30 and J usage is TRBJ2-5; 13 bases fit TRBD2. Unmatched junction bases numbered 8, after V lost 2 bases and J lost 5 bases. CDR3 length: 16 residues. Germline V gene sequence: CDR1 GTSNPN, CDR2 SVGIG (reference sequence). DNA for the CDR3: TGTGCCTGGAGTCTTGGACTAGCGGGAGTGAGGGAGACCCAGTACTTC. The encoded protein is CAWSLGLAGVRETQYF.

This clone was counted only a few times. The gene calls are TRBV7-2 and TRBJ2-5; D ambiguous. Trimming took 8 bases from V and 4 from J, leaving 5 bases between them. Germline V gene lookup returns CDR1 SGHTA and CDR2 FQGNSA. This CDR3 is 10 amino acids long. The CDR3 DNA reads TGTGCCAGCGGTATAGAGACCCAGTACTTC. Its protein product is CASGIETQYF.

This clone has just a few counts. V is TRBV1 and J is TRBJ2-3; the table's TRBD2 call for D was not verified on the DNA. TRBV1 is a pseudogene. This CDR3 has 17 amino acids. CDR3 bases: TGCACCAGCAGCCCCCTCGGCAGTGGAGATAGCACAGATACGCAGTATTTT. The encoded protein is CTSSPLGSGDSTDTQYF.

The V and J genes are TRBV7-3 and TRBJ2-3, with 7 nucleotides matching TRBD1. Losses at the gene ends were 5 bases for V and 5 bases for J; bases not matched to a gene: 13. From germline, CDR1 is SGHTA and CDR2 FQGTGA. The CDR3 has 16 amino acids. CDR3 DNA sequence: TGTGCCAGCAGCGCTCAAACAGGGGACGGAGGAGATACGCAGTATTTT. It specifies CASSAQTGDGGDTQYF.

The chain employs TRBV9 and TRBJ2-1; 7 bases align to TRBD1. The CDR3 length is 16 residues. Unmatched junction bases numbered 13, after V lost 4 bases and J lost 6 bases. Germline V gene lookup returns CDR1 SGDLS and CDR2 YYNGEE. The CDR3 region is CASSTRQGSTPNEQFF. The DNA for the CDR3 is TGTGCCAGCAGCACGCGACAGGGATCTACCCCCAATGAGCAGTTCTTC.

This clone showed up just a few times. The rearrangement uses TRBV19 and TRBJ2-7, with a weak D call TRBD1 (6 bases). The CDR3 has 12 amino acids. Between the trimmed V and J ends, which lost 5 bases and 6 bases, there was a span of 11 bases. The V gene's germline CDR1 is LNHDA and CDR2 SQIVND (reference sequence). The CDR3 nucleotides read TGTGCCAGTAGTCTACAGGGTTTCGAGCAGTACGTC. Translated, it gives CASSLQGFEQYV.

The chain combines TRBV27 with TRBJ2-3; D might be TRBD2 (7 bases). V was clipped by 5 bases and J by 3 bases, with 21 bases between them. The length of the CDR3 is 17 residues. Per the germline V gene, CDR1 is MNHEY and CDR2 is SMNVEV (reference sequence). DNA for the CDR3: TGTGCCAGCAGTATAGGGGGGGCCTTAAGAAGTACAGATACGCAGTATTTT. This translates into CASSIGGALRSTDTQYF.

This clone was counted a few times. This sequence joins TRBV4-2 and TRBJ2-3, with D tentatively TRBD2 (5 bases). The CDR3 is 17 residues long. V lost 2 bases to trimming and J lost 0 bases, with 15 bases between them. From germline, CDR1 is LGHNA and CDR2 YNFKEQ. The CDR3 bases are TGTGCCAGCAGCCAAAGTCCCGGCGGGTCTAGCACAGATACGCAGTATTTT. This gives the protein CASSQSPGGSSTDTQYF.

CDR3: CASSVAGQGEKLFF. Written as DNA, the CDR3 is TGTGCCAGCAGCGTCGCAGGGCAGGGTGAAAAACTGTTTTTT. This chain connects TRBV7-9 to TRBJ1-4; tentative D call: TRBD1 (5 bases). The CDR3 is made up of 14 amino acids. The germline CDR1 and CDR2 sequences are SEHNR and FQNEAQ (reference sequence). Trimming took off 5 bases at V and 7 bases at J, with 14 bases between the two ends. The full variable domain, completed using reference TRBV7-9 and TRBJ1-4, is DTGVSQNPRHKITKRGQNVTFRCDPISEHNRLYWYRQTLGQGPEFLTYFQNEAQLEKSRLLSDRFSAERPKGSFSTLEIQRTEQGDSAMYLCASSVAGQGEKLFFGSGTQLSVL.

This sequence joins TRBV6-1 and TRBJ1-2; D is ambiguous. The germline V gene encodes CDR1 MNHNS and CDR2 SASEGT. This CDR3 spans 12 amino acids. The ends were cut back, 8 bases at V and 8 bases at J, with 15 bases in the middle. In DNA form, the CDR3 reads TGTGCCAGCGCCAACCAGGAGGGCGGCTACACCTTC. Amino acid sequence: CASANQEGGYTF.

The sample holds a few counts of this clone. Distinct nucleotide sequences in the sample also encode this CDR3. This chain joins TRBV9 and TRBJ2-5, with TRBD2 identical over 13 bases. This CDR3 comprises 16 residues. Per the germline V gene, CDR1 is SGDLS and CDR2 is YYNGEE. The V and J ends lost 0 bases and 3 bases, in that order; junction bases with no gene match: 2. The CDR3 DNA reads TGTGCCAGCAGCGTAGGACTAGCGGGGGGCAAAGAGACCCAGTACTTC. Its translation is CASSVGLAGGKETQYF.

J is TRBJ2-2 and V is TRBV7-8, with 9 bases identical to TRBD2. Trimming cost V 3 bases and J 6 bases; bases outside gene matches: 5. The V gene's germline CDR1 is SGHVS and CDR2 FQNEAQ. The CDR3 loop spans 15 amino acids. CDR3 sequence reads: CASSFITSGSGELFF. In DNA, the CDR3 is TGTGCCAGCAGCTTTATAACTAGCGGGTCCGGGGAGCTGTTTTTT.

This clone was counted between two and nine times. This sequence joins TRBV9 and TRBJ2-3, with 8 bases lining up with TRBD2. The CDR3 consists of 15 residues. The germline V gene encodes CDR1 SGDLS and CDR2 YYNGEE. Trimming at V came to 6 bases and at J to 1 base, leaving 7 bases not matched to a gene. The CDR3: CASTYGLARTDTQYF. The CDR3 DNA reads TGTGCCAGCACCTACGGACTAGCCCGCACAGATACGCAGTATTTT. Full variable domain (outside the CDR3, taken from reference TRBV9 and TRBJ2-3): DSGVTQTPKHLITATGQRVTLRCSPRSGDLSVYWYQQSLDQGLQFLIQYYNGEERAKGNILERFSAQQFPDLHSELNLSSLELGDSALYFCASTYGLARTDTQYFGPGTRLTVL.

The chain couples TRBV7-9 to TRBJ2-2; TRBD2 matches at 8 bases. The CDR3 runs to 15 residues. Trimming cost V 3 bases and J 5 bases; bases outside gene matches: 5. Per the germline V gene, CDR1 is SEHNR and CDR2 is FQNEAQ (reference sequence). The CDR3 nucleotides are TGTGCCAGCAGCTTCGCGGGGGGCAGGACCGGGGAGCTGTTTTTT. Encoded protein: CASSFAGGRTGELFF.

About this clone: The same CDR3 can be traced to other DNA sequences in this sample. The rearrangement uses TRBV6-1 and TRBJ2-3; D may match TRBD1 or TRBD2 (6 bases each). V lost 3 bases, J lost 1 base, and 11 bases lay in between. The CDR3 is 15 residues long. Germline V gene data show CDR1 as MNHNS and CDR2 as SASEGT. The CDR3 DNA follows: TGTGCCAGCAGTGAGCCGGGGGCGGGCACAGATACGCAGTATTTT. As protein: CASSEPGAGTDTQYF.

This clone was observed a few times. This chain links TRBV5-1 with TRBJ2-3; D may be TRBD2 (6 bases). Germline assignment: CDR1 SGHRS and CDR2 YFSETQ. The CDR3 is 17 amino acids. The V gene lost 5 bases and the J gene lost 3 bases, with 22 bases spanning the gap. CDR3 nucleotide sequence: TGCGCCAGCAGGGGAGGCTACGGGGCGACCAGGACAGATACGCAGTATTTT. Translation gives CASRGGYGATRTDTQYF.

A few counts support this clone. The chain uses TRBV25-1 and TRBJ2-3; the D is unclear. Germline lookup yields CDR1 MGHDK and CDR2 SYGVNS. There are 12 residues in the CDR3. The V gene lost 9 bases and the J gene lost 5 bases, with 12 bases spanning the gap. The DNA of the CDR3 is TGTGCCAGTTTGTCTATCGGAGATACGCAGTATTTT. This encodes CASLSIGDTQYF.

The chain joins TRBV4-3 to TRBJ2-1; D possibly corresponds to TRBD2 (6 bases). The CDR3 is made up of 16 amino acids. The germline V and J ends were trimmed by 0 bases and 8 bases, with 17 bases remaining between them. Germline loops: CDR1 LGHNA, CDR2 YSLEER. The CDR3 region is CASSQEARLRGDEQFF. The CDR3 DNA reads as TGCGCCAGCAGCCAAGAGGCCAGATTACGCGGGGATGAGCAGTTCTTC.

Concerning this clone itself: This likely came from a read error, as a far larger clone is one base away. The rearrangement joins TRBV7-2 to TRBJ2-1, with a tentative D call TRBD2 (6 bases). The CDR3 is made up of 14 amino acids. Trimming left V 0 bases short and J 6 bases short, with 9 bases between. Germline V CDR1 and CDR2: SGHTA, FQGNSA. The CDR3 bases are TGTGCCAGCAGCTTAGCGGGAGGCTTCAATGAGCAGTTCTTC. As protein: CASSLAGGFNEQFF.

There are a few counts of this clone. The rearrangement links TRBV20-1 to TRBJ2-7; D not resolved. Germline loops: CDR1 DFQATT, CDR2 SNEGSKA (reference sequence). The CDR3 is 11 residues long. Trimming left V 4 bases short and J 3 bases short, with 7 bases between. CDR3 DNA sequence: TGCAGTGCTAAACGCCACTACGAGCAGTACTTC. Amino acids: CSAKRHYEQYF.

This clone turned up a few times. The V and J genes are TRBV30 and TRBJ1-5; no definite D call. The germline V and J ends were trimmed by 2 bases and 2 bases, with 10 bases remaining between them. Germline V gene lookup returns CDR1 GTSNPN and CDR2 SVGIG (reference sequence). This CDR3 contains 14 residues. The CDR3: CAWSPGLGNQPQHF. The CDR3 region has the DNA TGTGCCTGGAGTCCCGGGCTCGGCAATCAGCCCCAGCATTTT.

Points on this clone: A much larger clone lies one base from this, so it may be a read error. This sequence joins TRBV11-2 and TRBJ2-3, with unresolved D. Germline CDR1 SGHAT, CDR2 FQNNGV. The CDR3 covers 13 residues. The germline V and J ends were trimmed by 5 bases and 6 bases, with 12 bases remaining between them. The CDR3 region is CASSQDQEDTQYF. CDR3 bases: TGTGCCAGCAGCCAAGATCAGGAGGATACGCAGTATTTT.

This clone has only a few counts. The chain uses TRBV5-1 and TRBJ1-1; TRBD1 aligns across 7 bases. This CDR3 comprises 14 residues. Germline lookup yields CDR1 SGHRS and CDR2 YFSETQ. V shed 4 bases and J 4 bases; nucleotides not matched to a gene: 7. CDR3 residues: CASSGTGAGTEAFF. The CDR3 nucleotides are TGCGCCAGCAGCGGCACAGGGGCGGGCACTGAAGCTTTCTTT. The full variable domain, with the rest looked up from reference TRBV5-1 and TRBJ1-1, is KAGVTQTPRYLIKTRGQQVTLSCSPISGHRSVSWYQQTPGQGLQFLFEYFSETQRNKGNFPGRFSGRQFSNSRSEMNVSTLELGDSALYLCASSGTGAGTEAFFGQGTRLTVV.

Only one count was recorded for this clone. This chain links TRBV7-8 with TRBJ1-5; tentatively, D is TRBD1 (5 bases). The germline V and J ends were trimmed by 4 bases and 5 bases, with 15 bases remaining between them. Per germline, CDR1 SGHVS and CDR2 FQNEAQ. The CDR3 totals 15 residues. Written as DNA, the CDR3 is TGTGCCAGCAGCTACGGCAGGGAATTGTATCAGCCCCAGCATTTT. Amino acids: CASSYGRELYQPQHF.

The chain combines TRBV9 with TRBJ1-4; 7 nucleotides agree with TRBD1. This CDR3 region has 14 residues. From germline, CDR1 is SGDLS and CDR2 YYNGEE. Germline trimming cut 3 bases from V and 6 bases from J; bases unmatched to any gene: 5. Here the CDR3 DNA reads TGTGCCAGCAGCGGCCCTGGGACAGATGAAAAACTGTTTTTT. It specifies CASSGPGTDEKLFF.

This clone came up a few times. This sequence joins TRBV27 and TRBJ1-1; D remains ambiguous. Germline CDR1 reads MNHEY; CDR2 reads SMNVEV (reference sequence). The CDR3 length is 16 residues. V lost 3 bases and J lost 1, with 15 bases in between. The CDR3 spells CASSFSSTGWNTEAFF. The DNA for the CDR3 is TGTGCCAGCAGTTTCTCGAGCACGGGGTGGAACACTGAAGCTTTCTTT.

There are a few counts of this clone. Here the CDR3 reads CASSFSGTGSSGYTF. DNA of the CDR3: TGTGCCAGCAGTTTCTCCGGGACAGGGTCCTCCGGCTACACCTTC. This chain uses TRBV6-5 with TRBJ1-2, with 9 nucleotides matching TRBD1. Germline CDR1 reads MNHEY; CDR2 reads SVGAGI. The CDR3 sequence is 15 residues long. Trimming at V came to 4 bases and at J to 8 bases, leaving 11 bases not matched to a gene.

This clone was counted at least ten times. This chain connects TRBV6-1 to TRBJ2-4; D is perhaps TRBD1 (5 bases). CDR3 length: 15 residues. The germline V gene has CDR1 MNHNS and CDR2 SASEGT. Trimming cost V 3 bases and J 0 bases, with 9 bases left between them. The CDR3 coding sequence is TGTGCCAGCAGTGAGATGGGGCTAGCCAAAAACATTCAGTACTTC. Its translation is CASSEMGLAKNIQYF.

This clone has more than one count but fewer than ten. The chain combines TRBV7-3 with TRBJ2-2, with 9 bases fitting TRBD2. The CDR3 runs 16 residues. Germline V gene data show CDR1 as SGHTA and CDR2 as FQGTGA. Losses at the gene ends were 5 bases for V and 5 bases for J; bases not matched to a gene: 9. The CDR3, as DNA: TGTGCCAGCAGCACCCCAGCGGGGGGACTTACCGGGGAGCTGTTTTTT. Translation: CASSTPAGGLTGELFF.

This clone was found a few times. The V call is TRBV10-3, the J call TRBJ1-1; D ambiguous. Trimming shortened V by 3 bases and J by 2 bases, and 16 bases separated the two germline ends. The CDR3 runs 16 residues. Germline CDR1 ENHRY, CDR2 SYGVKD. This chain's CDR3 is CAISDHNAVKNTEAFF. The CDR3 bases are TGTGCCATCAGTGACCACAACGCAGTCAAAAACACTGAAGCTTTCTTT.